These 18 T cell receptor beta chains came from one sample sequenced in a study of blood T cell repertoires in COVID-19. Method: immunoSEQ multiplex PCR; TCRdb's copy keeps in-frame clones and lacks some. The sample comprises around 79,000 clones, roughly 80% of which are singletons, and about 6.5% rests with the top ten. The sample taken for sequencing was peripheral blood. The receptors here all came from a woman aged 55-69 years with acute or convalescent COVID-19.

This chain links TRBV9 with TRBJ2-3; a possible D gene is TRBD1 (5 bases). Trimming pared 5 bases from V and 4 bases from J, leaving 23 bases between. CDR3 size: 17 residues. CDR1 is SGDLS and CDR2 is YYNGEE in the germline V gene. The DNA of the CDR3 is TGTGCCAGCAGGGACCCTGGGGCGGCAGATTCCCCAGATACGCAGTATTTT. Its translation is CASRDPGAADSPDTQYF.

The chain carries TRBV2 and TRBJ1-1, with TRBD1 identical over 7 bases. Trimming took 5 bases from V and 5 from J; bases not matched to a gene: 8. The length of the CDR3 is 14 residues. Germline V gives CDR1 SNHLY, CDR2 FYNNEI. This CDR3 reads CASSYRGGRTEAFF. The CDR3 DNA sequence: TGTGCCAGCAGTTACAGGGGTGGGAGGACTGAAGCTTTCTTT.

This chain links TRBV30 with TRBJ1-2, with TRBD1 as a possible D gene (6 bases). Looked up from germline, CDR1 is GTSNPN and CDR2 is SVGIG (reference sequence). V lost 1 base, J lost 8 bases, and 14 bases lay in between. The CDR3 totals 13 residues. DNA of the CDR3: TGTGCCTGGAGTGACCTTCCCAGGGGAGGCTACACCTTC. Its protein product is CAWSDLPRGGYTF.

V usage is TRBV12-3 or TRBV12-4 and J usage is TRBJ1-2; 8 bases match TRBD1. Germline trimming cut 6 bases from V and 7 bases from J; bases unmatched to any gene: 7. The CDR3 sequence is 13 residues long. In nucleotides, the CDR3 is TGTGCCAGCAGGGCCCCAGGGGGCGTTGGCTACACCTTC. This encodes CASRAPGGVGYTF.

The rearrangement joins TRBV19 to TRBJ2-7; perhaps TRBD1 as D (6 bases). CDR3 length equals 14 residues. Looked up from germline, CDR1 is LNHDA and CDR2 is SQIVND (reference sequence). The germline V and J ends were trimmed by 4 bases and 3 bases, with 13 bases remaining between them. CDR3 nucleotides: TGTGCCAGTAGTACAAATACAGGGAACTACGAGCAGTACTTC. This gives the protein CASSTNTGNYEQYF.

The gene calls are TRBV15 and TRBJ1-2; 8 bases fit TRBD1. The germline V gene encodes CDR1 LNHNV and CDR2 YYDKDF (reference sequence). This CDR3 comprises 14 residues. Trimming removed 0 bases from V and 7 bases from J; junction bases left unmatched: 4. The CDR3 loop reads CATSRDRGPVGYTF. The DNA of the CDR3 is TGTGCCACCAGCAGAGACAGGGGGCCGGTTGGCTACACCTTC.

The V gene is TRBV27, the J gene TRBJ1-5, with 8 bases aligning to TRBD1. Germline V gene lookup returns CDR1 MNHEY and CDR2 SMNVEV (reference sequence). The CDR3 runs 15 residues. Germline trimming cut 3 bases from V and 6 bases from J; bases unmatched to any gene: 7. The CDR3 sequence: CASSLVQGASQPQHF. CDR3 in DNA: TGTGCCAGCAGTTTGGTCCAGGGGGCAAGTCAGCCCCAGCATTTT.

The chain recombines TRBV29-1 with TRBJ2-7; 7 bases are shared with TRBD1. V lost 3 bases and J lost 2; bases outside the gene matches: 4. This CDR3 has 13 residues. Germline V gene sequence: CDR1 SQVTM, CDR2 ANQGSEA. CDR3 DNA sequence: TGCAGCGTTGAGGGGGACAGACCCTACGAGCAGTACTTC. This translates into CSVEGDRPYEQYF.

This clone has more than one count but fewer than ten. This chain connects TRBV11-2 to TRBJ1-1, with a tentative D call TRBD1 (6 bases). CDR3 size: 15 residues. Deletions cut 0 bases from V and 4 bases from J, with 12 bases between. Germline CDR1 reads SGHAT; CDR2 reads FQNNGV. The CDR3: CASSLDSGGPTEAFF. The CDR3 nucleotides read TGTGCCAGCAGCTTAGATTCCGGGGGGCCCACTGAAGCTTTCTTT.

The chain is built from TRBV21-1 and TRBJ1-1; no DNA check was done on the table's D call, TRBD1. TRBV21-1 is marked as a pseudogene. The CDR3 has 17 residues. The CDR3 nucleotides read TGTGCCAGCAGCAAATGGGGACACCCCAGCGGGAACACTGAAGCTTTCTTT. It codes for CASSKWGHPSGNTEAFF.

This chain joins TRBV5-1 and TRBJ2-5; 10 positions agree with TRBD1. Germline V lookup: CDR1 SGHRS, CDR2 YFSETQ. This CDR3 has 15 amino acids. V shed 4 bases, J shed 5 bases, and the junction held 8 bases outside the gene matches. CDR3 coding DNA: TGCGCCAGCAGCGTCGGACAGGGGGGAGGTGAGACCCAGTACTTC. Its protein is CASSVGQGGGETQYF. The full variable domain, completed using reference TRBV5-1 and TRBJ2-5, is KAGVTQTPRYLIKTRGQQVTLSCSPISGHRSVSWYQQTPGQGLQFLFEYFSETQRNKGNFPGRFSGRQFSNSRSEMNVSTLELGDSALYLCASSVGQGGGETQYFGPGTRLLVL.

In its sample, this clone was seen a few times. The chain links TRBV5-5 to TRBJ1-1; D perhaps matches TRBD1 (5 bases). Trimming removed 4 bases from V and 1 base from J, with 8 bases in between. The CDR3 totals 13 residues. The germline CDR1 and CDR2 sequences are SGHKS and YYEKEE (reference sequence). The CDR3 bases are TGTGCCAGCAGCCAACAGGAGAACACTGAAGCTTTCTTT. This encodes CASSQQENTEAFF.

This chain links TRBV19 with TRBJ1-1; 9 nucleotides line up with TRBD1. Germline V CDR1 and CDR2: LNHDA, SQIVND (reference sequence). The CDR3 loop spans 14 amino acids. V lost 1 base to trimming and J lost 9 bases; unmatched junction nucleotides: 6. In DNA, the CDR3 is TGTGCCAGTAGTATAGTGGGGACAGGGCCTAAAGCTTTCTTT. Its protein is CASSIVGTGPKAFF.

This clone has only one observation. The CDR3 sequence is CSASVQTYEQYF. CDR3 bases: TGCAGTGCTAGTGTCCAAACCTACGAGCAGTACTTC. The rearrangement links TRBV20-1 to TRBJ2-7, with D unresolved. Trimming shortened V by 3 bases and J by 2 bases, and 8 bases separated the two germline ends. CDR1 and CDR2 from the germline V gene are DFQATT and SNEGSKA (reference sequence). The CDR3 has 12 residues.

The rearrangement uses TRBV29-1 and TRBJ2-5; tentative D call: TRBD2 (5 bases). Germline values: CDR1 SQVTM, CDR2 ANQGSEA. Trimming stripped 3 bases from V and 9 bases from J, with 20 bases between. This CDR3 is built from 14 residues. CDR3 DNA sequence: TGCAGCGTTGATAGGAGGCTCCCCCTGACTTCCCAGTACTTC. This translates into CSVDRRLPLTSQYF.

The J gene is TRBJ1-3, the V gene TRBV19; D perhaps matches TRBD1 (5 bases). The CDR3 loop spans 16 amino acids. V was pared by 4 bases and J by 2 bases, with 15 bases between. From germline, CDR1 is LNHDA and CDR2 SQIVND (reference sequence). The CDR3 sequence is CASSRQTEPTGNTIYF. The CDR3 DNA follows: TGTGCCAGTAGTAGGCAGACAGAACCAACTGGAAACACCATATATTTT.

The rearrangement links TRBV14 to TRBJ2-5; the match to TRBD2 covers 11 bases. Trimming removed 4 bases from V and 2 bases from J; junction bases left unmatched: 6. CDR3 length: 16 residues. Germline CDR1 reads SGHDN; CDR2 reads FVKESK. As DNA, the CDR3 is TGTGCCAGCAGCCTCCTCCGGACTAGCGGGCAAGAGACCCAGTACTTC. Amino acid sequence: CASSLLRTSGQETQYF.

This clone was seen a few times. V is TRBV6-6 and J is TRBJ2-7; 12 bases are a match to TRBD1. The CDR3 is made up of 20 amino acids. The germline V gene has CDR1 MNHNY and CDR2 SVGAGI (reference sequence). V was clipped by 5 bases and J by 7 bases; unmatched bases: 24. CDR3 bases: TGTGCCAGCAGTCCACCTCTGACCGGACCCCGGGACAGGGGGCTGGGAGAGCAGTACTTC. Its translation: CASSPPLTGPRDRGLGEQYF.